These T cell receptor beta chains were read from a single sample in a study of blood T cell repertoires in COVID-19. Profiled with immunoSEQ multiplex PCR; TCRdb holds only in-frame clones, not every one. The sample shows around 300,000 clones, 65% to 90% of them seen only once. Sample: peripheral blood. These receptors were taken from a human donor in a cohort sampled during active COVID-19. Each CDR3 is given with its conserved first and last residue. D genes are given only for firm matches. Size values are once, few and many counts, or a class for expanded clones, and some rows have none.

- TRBJ1-2 TRBV4-2 - CASSQDPESYGYTF TGTGCCAGCAGCCAAGACCCCGAGAGCTATGGCTACACCTTC
TRBD1 TRBJ2-2 TRBV27 few CARPPGTGETGELFF TGTGCCAGACCCCCCGGGACAGGGGAAACCGGGGAGCTGTTTTTT
TRBD2 TRBJ2-7 TRBV7-6 - CASSQNGGWKLAGYEQYF TGTGCCAGCAGTCAAAACGGGGGGTGGAAACTAGCGGGCTACGAGCAGTACTTC
- TRBJ2-3 TRBV4-1 - CASSQGSGRPSTDTQYF TGCGCCAGCAGCCAAGGGAGCGGTAGGCCTAGCACAGATACGCAGTATTTT
TRBD1 TRBJ2-1 TRBV6-6 - CASRKGQGRSNEQFF TGTGCCAGCAGGAAGGGACAGGGGAGGTCAAATGAGCAGTTCTTC
- TRBJ1-1 TRBV9 few CASSPRNSPEAFF TGTGCCAGCAGCCCCAGGAACTCTCCTGAAGCTTTCTTT
TRBD2 TRBJ2-5 TRBV29-1 - CSTSGRRDQETQYF TGCAGCACAAGCGGGAGACGCGATCAAGAGACCCAGTACTTC
- TRBJ2-5 TRBV6-5 - CASRPTRNQETQYF TGTGCCAGCAGACCGACTCGGAATCAAGAGACCCAGTACTTC
TRBD1 TRBJ2-2 TRBV2 - CASSLLPTGRNTGELFF TGTGCCAGCAGCCTCCTCCCGACAGGGAGGAACACCGGGGAGCTGTTTTTT
TRBD2 TRBJ2-1 TRBV5-4 once CASSLALAVYNEQFF TGTGCCAGCAGCCTGGCTCTAGCGGTATACAATGAGCAGTTCTTC
TRBD2 TRBJ2-3 TRBV19 once CASSISSSGRDTQYF TGTGCCAGTAGTATCTCCTCGAGCGGGAGAGATACGCAGTATTTT
- TRBJ2-6 TRBV11-2 - CASSLSTGANVLTF TGTGCCAGCAGCCTCAGTACTGGGGCCAACGTCCTGACTTTC
- TRBJ1-2 TRBV7-8 once CASSLVTGSDGYTF TGTGCCAGCAGCTTAGTAACAGGGTCGGATGGCTACACCTTC
TRBD1 TRBJ1-3 TRBV14 - CASSATGPGNTIYF TGTGCCAGCAGCGCGACAGGGCCGGGAAACACCATATATTTT
TRBD2 TRBJ2-7 TRBV9 - CASSVGRGSSYEQYF TGTGCCAGCAGCGTTGGGAGGGGCAGCTCCTACGAGCAGTACTTC
- TRBJ1-3 TRBV7-9 - CASSASQWSPGNTIYF TGTGCCAGCAGCGCGAGTCAATGGTCGCCTGGAAACACCATATATTTT
- TRBJ2-7 TRBV4-2 once CASSQEIAYEQYF TGTGCCAGCAGCCAGGAGATAGCCTACGAGCAGTACTTC
- TRBJ2-7 TRBV28 - CASGTPQGPPYEQYF TGTGCCAGTGGGACGCCTCAGGGGCCCCCTTACGAGCAGTACTTC
TRBD2 TRBJ2-1 TRBV27 - CASSLLASGSSYNEQFF TGTGCCAGCAGTTTATTGGCTAGCGGGAGCTCCTACAATGAGCAGTTCTTC
- TRBJ2-7 TRBV24-1 - CATSEGGGPYEQYF TGTGCCACCAGTGAGGGGGGAGGCCCCTACGAGCAGTACTTC
- TRBJ1-1 TRBV18 - CASSPDRGNTEAFF TGTGCCAGCTCACCCGACAGAGGAAACACTGAAGCTTTCTTT
TRBD1 TRBJ2-1 TRBV11-2 few CASSLWARGRGEQFF TGTGCCAGCAGCTTATGGGCCAGGGGGCGTGGTGAGCAGTTCTTC
TRBD1 TRBJ1-2 TRBV11-2 - CASSWDRDYGYTF TGTGCCAGCAGCTGGGACAGGGATTATGGCTACACCTTC
TRBD1 TRBJ1-2 TRBV7-9 - CASPGQLSSNYGYTF TGTGCCAGCCCGGGACAGCTTTCTTCTAACTATGGCTACACCTTC
TRBD1 TRBJ1-5 TRBV5-1 - CASSLGTGANQPQHF TGCGCCAGCAGCTTGGGGACAGGGGCAAATCAGCCCCAGCATTTT
TRBD1 TRBJ2-1 TRBV6-5 - CASSRGQSAEFF TGTGCCAGCAGCAGGGGACAGTCGGCCGAGTTCTTC
TRBD1 TRBJ1-3 TRBV6-7 once CASSYYQPPGTEPGNTIYF TGTGCCAGCAGCTATTACCAACCCCCCGGGACAGAGCCTGGAAACACCATATATTTT
TRBD1 TRBJ2-7 TRBV29-1 - CSARDRGQIEQYF TGCAGCGCCAGGGACAGGGGGCAAATTGAGCAGTACTTC
- TRBJ1-1 TRBV7-9 - CASSLGENTEAFF TGTGCCAGCAGCTTGGGAGAGAACACTGAAGCTTTCTTT
TRBD1 TRBJ2-1 TRBV5-1 - CASSLSGTANEQFF TGCGCCAGCAGCTTGTCGGGGACAGCCAATGAGCAGTTCTTC
- TRBJ2-1 TRBV7-9 - CASEASSYNEQFF TGTGCCAGCGAGGCTAGCTCCTACAATGAGCAGTTCTTC
TRBD1 TRBJ2-7 TRBV4-1 - CASSQQPGGQGFYEQYF TGCGCCAGCAGCCAGCAACCGGGGGGACAGGGGTTTTACGAGCAGTACTTC
TRBD2 TRBJ2-1 TRBV4-2 - CASSQALASGDNEQFF TGTGCCAGCAGCCAAGCTTTGGCTAGCGGAGACAATGAGCAGTTCTTC
- TRBJ2-1 TRBV5-1 - CASSYGVQTYNEQFF TGCGCCAGCAGTTACGGGGTTCAGACGTACAATGAGCAGTTCTTC
- TRBJ1-5 TRBV12-2 - CASRGRTGHNQPQHF TGTGCAAGTCGCGGACGGACAGGCCACAATCAGCCCCAGCATTTT
- TRBJ1-3 TRBV6-1 - CASSPDRRSGNTIYF TGTGCCAGCAGTCCCGACAGGCGCTCTGGAAACACCATATATTTT
TRBD2 TRBJ2-1 TRBV7-9 - CASSLSASGNEQFF TGTGCCAGCAGCTTAAGTGCTAGCGGGAATGAGCAGTTCTTC
- TRBJ1-5 TRBV5-8 - CASSLLGWRGQPQHF TGTGCCAGCAGCTTGTTAGGCTGGAGGGGACAGCCCCAGCATTTT
TRBD2 TRBJ2-7 TRBV27 - CASRREGPYEQYF TGTGCCAGCAGAAGGGAGGGCCCCTACGAGCAGTACTTC
TRBD2 TRBJ2-5 TRBV9 - CASSGGSGRQETQYF TGTGCCAGCAGCGGGGGTAGCGGGAGGCAAGAGACCCAGTACTTC
TRBD2 TRBJ2-7 TRBV23-1 - CASSQVTSRDSYEQYF TGCGCCAGCAGTCAGGTGACTAGCCGAGACTCCTACGAGCAGTACTTC
- TRBJ1-5 TRBV6-2/TRBV6-3 - CASSLGGGNQPQHF TGTGCCAGCAGTTTGGGGGGAGGGAATCAGCCCCAGCATTTT
TRBD2 TRBJ2-3 TRBV19 few CASSNSGRGPDTQYF TGTGCCAGTAGTAACAGCGGGAGAGGTCCAGATACGCAGTATTTT
- TRBJ1-1 TRBV29-1 - CSVMQGYTEAFF TGCAGCGTGATGCAGGGATACACTGAAGCTTTCTTT
TRBD2 TRBJ2-1 TRBV6-5 - CASSPLAPSYNEQFF TGTGCCAGCAGCCCACTAGCGCCCTCCTACAATGAGCAGTTCTTC
TRBD1 TRBJ1-2 TRBV6-2/TRBV6-3 - CASSPQGAEWNGYTF TGTGCCAGCAGTCCACAGGGGGCGGAATGGAATGGCTACACCTTC
TRBD1 TRBJ1-2 TRBV3-1/TRBV3-2 once CASSQHGTEGYGYTF TGTGCCAGCAGCCAGCATGGGACAGAGGGGTATGGCTACACCTTC
TRBD1 TRBJ2-1 TRBV19 few CASSITGQGGEQFF TGTGCCAGTAGTATAACGGGACAGGGCGGTGAGCAGTTCTTC
TRBD2 TRBJ2-5 TRBV5-5 - CASSPELARRTGETQYF TGTGCCAGCAGCCCAGAACTAGCGCGCCGGACCGGAGAGACCCAGTACTTC
TRBD1 TRBJ1-4 TRBV5-6 - CASQIQGARGKLFF TGTGCCAGCCAAATACAGGGGGCGCGGGGGAAACTGTTTTTT
- TRBJ1-6 TRBV30 - CAWIPSGYTGNSPLHF TGTGCCTGGATACCCTCGGGGTACACCGGGAATTCACCCCTCCACTTT
TRBD2 TRBJ2-1 TRBV5-8 - CASGFGGVAGASEQFF TGTGCCAGCGGCTTTGGGGGAGTAGCGGGAGCTAGTGAGCAGTTCTTC
TRBD2 TRBJ2-6 TRBV19 - CASSTRRGAEGANVLTF TGTGCCAGTAGTACCCGGCGGGGGGCAGAAGGGGCCAACGTCCTGACTTTC
- TRBJ2-1 TRBV7-9 once CASSFGLNPLGEQFF TGTGCCAGCAGCTTTGGGCTGAATCCCCTCGGTGAGCAGTTCTTC
- TRBJ2-7 TRBV19 - CASKTRGGYEQYF TGTGCCTCTAAGACAAGAGGGGGCTACGAGCAGTACTTC